The source of this T cell receptor beta chain is a study of blood T cell repertoires in COVID-19. The method was immunoSEQ multiplex PCR; TCRdb's version includes in-frame clones alone and lacks a portion of them. This sample carries under 300,000 clones, approximately 86% of them seen once, and the ten largest clones take approximately 1%. CDR1 and CDR2 from the germline V gene are SGHTA and FQGNSA. CDR3 length: 19 amino acids. V lost 5 bases, J lost 2 bases, and 16 bases stayed unmatched. Assignment of participants to cohorts was predicated upon participant-reported clinical history. All recovered Cohort 3 donors got two negative PCRs, got clearance, or saw symptom resolution.

The receptor was isolated from a woman aged 25 to 39 who had recovered from COVID-19. Sequencing used PBMCs or T cells enriched from blood (not recorded which). V usage is TRBV7-2 and J usage is TRBJ2-5, with 11 bases aligning to TRBD2. CDR3 amino acids: CASSPRRTGTSGRQETQYF. CDR3 coding DNA: TGTGCCAGCAGCCCAAGAAGAACCGGGACTAGCGGCCGACAAGAGACCCAGTACTTC.